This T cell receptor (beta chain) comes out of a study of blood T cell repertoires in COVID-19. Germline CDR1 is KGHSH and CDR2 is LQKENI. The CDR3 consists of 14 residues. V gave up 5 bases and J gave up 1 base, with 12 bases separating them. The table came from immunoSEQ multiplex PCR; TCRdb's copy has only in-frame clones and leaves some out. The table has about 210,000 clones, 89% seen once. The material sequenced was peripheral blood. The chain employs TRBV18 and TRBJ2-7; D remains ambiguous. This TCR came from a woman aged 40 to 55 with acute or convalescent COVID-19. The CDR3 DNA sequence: TGTGCCAGCTCAGCAGGCGTCGGATCCTACGAGCAGTACGTC. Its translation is CASSAGVGSYEQYV.